The clone carrying this TCR beta chain has only a few counts. The junction differs from germline at one of its ends, possibly a read error. The sample is drawn from a study of blood T cells in healthy people across ages. In terms of origin and age, donors were healthy Caucasian individuals from Russia aged roughly 6 to 95. The authors isolated at least 6 million PBMCs per sample. Each sample yielded at least 6 micrograms of PBMC total RNA. The CDR3 totals 14 residues. The V gene's germline CDR1 is SNHLY and CDR2 FYNNEI. PCR was performed a second time for about 7 to 12 cycles using a sample-barcoded 5' primer and a J-beta primer mix. The template-switch adaptor was a 5' adaptor with 12 random nucleotides. It tagged each cDNA molecule. TCRdb reanalysed the 5' RACE reads using MiXCR and keeps one entry per CDR3 protein. This table holds about 1,800,000 distinct CDR3 sequences, roughly 27% found once.

The V call is TRBV2, the J call TRBJ1-4; TRBD1 agrees at 9 bases. The clonotype was recovered from a woman between 25 and 40 years old in good health. Sequenced: blood. In DNA form, the CDR3 reads TGTGTCAGCAGGCCCGGGACAGGGACGGGCAAACTGTTTTTT. Its translation: CVSRPGTGTGKLFF. The entire variable domain, with the rest obtained from reference TRBV2 and TRBJ1-4, is as follows: EPEVTQTPSHQVTQMGQEVILRCVPISNHLYFYWYRQILGQKVEFLVSFYNNEISEKSEIFDDQFSVERPDGSNFTLKIRSTKLEDSAMYFCVSRPGTGTGKLFFGSGTQLSVL.